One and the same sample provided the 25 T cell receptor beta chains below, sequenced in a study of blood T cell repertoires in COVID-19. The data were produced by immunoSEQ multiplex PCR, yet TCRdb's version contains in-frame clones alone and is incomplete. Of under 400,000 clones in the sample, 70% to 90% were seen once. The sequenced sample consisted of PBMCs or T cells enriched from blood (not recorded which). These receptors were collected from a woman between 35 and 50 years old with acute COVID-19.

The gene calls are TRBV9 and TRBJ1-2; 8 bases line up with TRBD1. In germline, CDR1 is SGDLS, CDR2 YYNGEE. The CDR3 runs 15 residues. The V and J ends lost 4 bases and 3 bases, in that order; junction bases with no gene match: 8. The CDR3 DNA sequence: TGTGCCAGCAGCCCACGGACAGGGTGGGACTATGGCTACACCTTC. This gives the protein CASSPRTGWDYGYTF.

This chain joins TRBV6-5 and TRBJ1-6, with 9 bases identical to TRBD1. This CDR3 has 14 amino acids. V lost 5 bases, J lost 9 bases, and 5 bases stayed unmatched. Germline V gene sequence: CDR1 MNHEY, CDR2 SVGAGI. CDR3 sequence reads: CASSRTGDTSPLHF. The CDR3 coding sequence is TGTGCCAGCAGTCGGACAGGGGATACTTCACCCCTCCACTTT.

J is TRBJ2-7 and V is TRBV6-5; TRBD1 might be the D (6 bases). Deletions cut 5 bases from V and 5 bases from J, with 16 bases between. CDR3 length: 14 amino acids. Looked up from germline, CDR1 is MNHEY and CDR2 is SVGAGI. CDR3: CASSRNQGQDEQYF. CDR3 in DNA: TGTGCCAGCAGTCGTAACCAGGGGCAGGACGAGCAGTACTTC.

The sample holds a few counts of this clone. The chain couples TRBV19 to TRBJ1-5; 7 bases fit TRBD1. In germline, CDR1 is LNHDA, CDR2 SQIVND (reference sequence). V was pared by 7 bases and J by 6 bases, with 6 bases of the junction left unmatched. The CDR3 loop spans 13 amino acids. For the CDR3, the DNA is TGTGCCAGTATCGGACAGGCCGGTCAGCCCCAGCATTTT. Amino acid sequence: CASIGQAGQPQHF.

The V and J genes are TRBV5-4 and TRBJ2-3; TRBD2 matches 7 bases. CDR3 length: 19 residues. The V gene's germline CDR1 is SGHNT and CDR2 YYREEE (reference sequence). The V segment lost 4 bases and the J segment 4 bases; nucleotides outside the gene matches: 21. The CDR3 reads CASSPQIQTLAVGADTQYF. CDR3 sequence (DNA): TGTGCCAGCAGCCCTCAAATTCAAACCCTAGCGGTGGGGGCAGATACGCAGTATTTT.

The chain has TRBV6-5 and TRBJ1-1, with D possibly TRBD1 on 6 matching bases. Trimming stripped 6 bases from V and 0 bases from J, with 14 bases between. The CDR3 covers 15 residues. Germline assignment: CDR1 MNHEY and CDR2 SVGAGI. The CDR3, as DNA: TGTGCCAGCAGCCAAGACAGGAGTGTGAACACTGAAGCTTTCTTT. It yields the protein CASSQDRSVNTEAFF.

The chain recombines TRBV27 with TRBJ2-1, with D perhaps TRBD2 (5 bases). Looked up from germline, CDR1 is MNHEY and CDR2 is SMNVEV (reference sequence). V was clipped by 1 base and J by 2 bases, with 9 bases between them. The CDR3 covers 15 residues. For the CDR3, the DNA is TGTGCCAGCAGTTTATATGGGGAGCCCTACAATGAGCAGTTCTTC. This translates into CASSLYGEPYNEQFF.

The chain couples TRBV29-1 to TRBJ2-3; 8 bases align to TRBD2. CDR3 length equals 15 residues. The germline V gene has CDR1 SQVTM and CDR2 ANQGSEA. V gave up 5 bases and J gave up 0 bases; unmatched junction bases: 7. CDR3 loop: CSVLNGGASTDTQYF. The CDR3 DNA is TGCAGCGTTTTAAACGGGGGGGCTAGCACAGATACGCAGTATTTT.

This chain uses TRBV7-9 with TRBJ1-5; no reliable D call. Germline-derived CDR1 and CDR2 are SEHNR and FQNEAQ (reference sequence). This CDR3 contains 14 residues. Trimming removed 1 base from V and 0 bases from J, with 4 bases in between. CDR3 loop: CASSLDGSNQPQHF. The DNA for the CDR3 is TGTGCCAGCAGCTTAGACGGTAGCAATCAGCCCCAGCATTTT.

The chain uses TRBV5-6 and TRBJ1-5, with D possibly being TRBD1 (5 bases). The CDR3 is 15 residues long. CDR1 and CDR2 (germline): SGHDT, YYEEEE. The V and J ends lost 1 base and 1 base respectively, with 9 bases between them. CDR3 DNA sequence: TGTGCCAGCAGCTTGCAGGGAAGCAGCAATCAGCCCCAGCATTTT. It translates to CASSLQGSSNQPQHF.

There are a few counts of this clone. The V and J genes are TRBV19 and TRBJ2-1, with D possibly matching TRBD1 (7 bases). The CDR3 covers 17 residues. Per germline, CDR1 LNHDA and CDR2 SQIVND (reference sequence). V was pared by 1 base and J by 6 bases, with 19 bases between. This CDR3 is CASSIGGDRLVLNEQFF. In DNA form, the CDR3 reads TGTGCCAGTAGTATAGGCGGGGACAGATTGGTACTCAATGAGCAGTTCTTC.

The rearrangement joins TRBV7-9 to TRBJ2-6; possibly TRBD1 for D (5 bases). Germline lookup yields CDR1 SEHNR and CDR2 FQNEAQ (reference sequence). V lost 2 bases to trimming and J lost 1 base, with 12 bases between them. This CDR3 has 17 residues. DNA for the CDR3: TGTGCCAGCAGCTTACAGGGTCCCATTTCTGGGGCCAACGTCCTGACTTTC. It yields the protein CASSLQGPISGANVLTF.

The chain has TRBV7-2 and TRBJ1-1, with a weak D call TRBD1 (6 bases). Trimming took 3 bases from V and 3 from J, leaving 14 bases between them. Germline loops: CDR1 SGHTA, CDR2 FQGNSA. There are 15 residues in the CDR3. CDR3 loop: CASSLRDTLYTEAFF. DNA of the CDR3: TGTGCCAGCAGCTTGAGGGACACCCTTTACACTGAAGCTTTCTTT.

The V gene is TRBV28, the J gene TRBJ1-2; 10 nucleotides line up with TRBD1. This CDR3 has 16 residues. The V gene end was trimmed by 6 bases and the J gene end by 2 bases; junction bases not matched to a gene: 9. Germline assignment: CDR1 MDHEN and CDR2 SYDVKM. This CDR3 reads CASRTGTGVVNYGYTF. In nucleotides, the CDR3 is TGTGCCAGCAGGACCGGGACAGGGGTTGTGAACTATGGCTACACCTTC.

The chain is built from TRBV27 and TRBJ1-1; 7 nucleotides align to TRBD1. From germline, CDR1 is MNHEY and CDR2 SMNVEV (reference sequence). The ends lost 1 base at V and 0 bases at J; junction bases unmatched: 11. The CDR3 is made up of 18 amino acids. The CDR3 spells CASSLLWKGAPVNTEAFF. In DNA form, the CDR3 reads TGTGCCAGCAGTTTATTGTGGAAGGGGGCGCCGGTGAACACTGAAGCTTTCTTT.

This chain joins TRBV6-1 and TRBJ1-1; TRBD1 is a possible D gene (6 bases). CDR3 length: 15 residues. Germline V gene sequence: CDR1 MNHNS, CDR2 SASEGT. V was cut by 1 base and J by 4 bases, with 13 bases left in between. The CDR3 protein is CASSEVRGGGTEAFF. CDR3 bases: TGTGCCAGCAGTGAAGTTAGGGGGGGAGGCACTGAAGCTTTCTTT.

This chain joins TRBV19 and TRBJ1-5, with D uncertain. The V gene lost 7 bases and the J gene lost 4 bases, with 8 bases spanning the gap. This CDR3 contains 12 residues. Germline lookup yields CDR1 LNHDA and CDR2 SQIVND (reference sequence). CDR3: CASKEGNQPQHF. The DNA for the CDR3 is TGTGCCAGTAAGGAGGGTAATCAGCCCCAGCATTTT.

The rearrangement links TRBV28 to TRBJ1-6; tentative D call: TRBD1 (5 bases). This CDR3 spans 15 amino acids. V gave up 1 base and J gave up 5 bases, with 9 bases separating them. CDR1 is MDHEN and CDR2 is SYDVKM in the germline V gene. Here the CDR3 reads CASSLSGKNNSPLHF. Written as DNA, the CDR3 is TGTGCCAGCAGTTTATCAGGGAAAAATAATTCACCCCTCCACTTT.

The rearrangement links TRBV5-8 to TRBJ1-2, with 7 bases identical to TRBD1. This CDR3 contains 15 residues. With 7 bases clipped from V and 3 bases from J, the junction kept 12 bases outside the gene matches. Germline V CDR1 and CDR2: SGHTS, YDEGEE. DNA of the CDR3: TGTGCCAGCGGATCTTACAGGGGAACCTACTATGGCTACACCTTC. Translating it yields CASGSYRGTYYGYTF.

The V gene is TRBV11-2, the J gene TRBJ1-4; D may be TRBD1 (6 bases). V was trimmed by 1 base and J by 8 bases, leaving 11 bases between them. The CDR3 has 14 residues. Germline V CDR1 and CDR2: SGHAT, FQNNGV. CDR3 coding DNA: TGTGCCAGCAGCTTAGGGGGGCGCTTGGAAAAACTGTTTTTT. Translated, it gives CASSLGGRLEKLFF.

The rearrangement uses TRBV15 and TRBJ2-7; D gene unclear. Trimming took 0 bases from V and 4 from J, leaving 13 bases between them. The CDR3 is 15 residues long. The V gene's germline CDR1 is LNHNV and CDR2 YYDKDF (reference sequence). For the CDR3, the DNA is TGTGCCACCAGCAGAGATGTTGGGCCTCCTTACGAGCAGTACTTC. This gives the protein CATSRDVGPPYEQYF.

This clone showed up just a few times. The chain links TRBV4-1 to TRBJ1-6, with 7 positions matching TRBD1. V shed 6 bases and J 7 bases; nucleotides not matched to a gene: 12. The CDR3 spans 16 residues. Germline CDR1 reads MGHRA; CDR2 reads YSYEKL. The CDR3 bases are TGCGCCAGCAGGCGTACCGGGACAGATCTAAATTCACCCCTCCACTTT. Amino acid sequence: CASRRTGTDLNSPLHF.

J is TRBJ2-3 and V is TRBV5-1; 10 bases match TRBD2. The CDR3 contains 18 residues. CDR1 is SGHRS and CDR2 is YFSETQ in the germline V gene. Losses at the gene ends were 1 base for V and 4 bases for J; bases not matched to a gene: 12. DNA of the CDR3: TGCGCCAGCAGCTTGTCGGCAGCGGGAGGGCGGTTGGCAGATACGCAGTATTTT. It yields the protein CASSLSAAGGRLADTQYF.

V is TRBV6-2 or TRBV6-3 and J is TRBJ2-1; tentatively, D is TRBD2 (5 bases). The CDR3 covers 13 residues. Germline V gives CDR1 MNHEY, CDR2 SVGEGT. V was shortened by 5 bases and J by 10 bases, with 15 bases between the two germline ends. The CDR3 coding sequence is TGTGCCAGCAGTCTGAGGGCTTTTTGGGAGCAGTTCTTC. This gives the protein CASSLRAFWEQFF.

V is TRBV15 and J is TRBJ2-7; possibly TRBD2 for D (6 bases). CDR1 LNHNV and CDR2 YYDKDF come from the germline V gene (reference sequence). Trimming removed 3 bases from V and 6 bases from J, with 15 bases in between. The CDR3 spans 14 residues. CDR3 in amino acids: CATSSLDNGGEQYF. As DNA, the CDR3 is TGTGCCACCAGCAGCTTGGACAACGGGGGCGAGCAGTACTTC.